A selection of T cell receptor beta chains follows, all from one sample in a study of blood T cell repertoires in COVID-19. Repertoires were generated with immunoSEQ multiplex PCR, while TCRdb's copy carries only in-frame clones and drops some. The repertoire holds fewer than 200,000 clones, with more than 70% as singletons. Sequenced: PBMCs or T cells enriched from blood (not recorded which). These receptors all stem from a woman in her fifties or sixties in a cohort exposed to, infected with or recovered from COVID-19 (not recorded which). CDR3s include the opening cysteine and the closing phenylalanine or tryptophan. The D gene is left open where the match is weak. Clone size, where shown, is once, few, many, or a class for clones that have expanded.

d_call	v_call	clone_size	j_call	cdr3_nt	cdr3_aa
TRBD2	TRBV5-4	.	TRBJ2-3	TGTGCCAGCAGCTTGACTAGCGGGGGCACAGATACGCAGTATTTT	CASSLTSGGTDTQYF
.	TRBV11-1	.	TRBJ1-3	TGTGCCAGCAGCCACTCTGCGGTCAATGGAAACACCATATATTTT	CASSHSAVNGNTIYF
.	TRBV5-1	.	TRBJ2-2	TGCGCCAGCAGCTTGCAGGGAAACACCGGGGAGCTGTTTTTT	CASSLQGNTGELFF
TRBD2	TRBV19	.	TRBJ2-1	TGTGCCAGTCGACTAGCGGGAGTACATAATGAGCAGTTCTTC	CASRLAGVHNEQFF
TRBD2	TRBV5-4	.	TRBJ2-2	TGTGCCAGCAATAGCGGGGGGGCCCCCGGGGCCGGGGAGCTGTTTTTT	CASNSGGAPGAGELFF
TRBD1	TRBV10-3	.	TRBJ1-6	TGTGCCATCAGTCCCGGGACAGGGGTTTCACCCCTCCACTTT	CAISPGTGVSPLHF
.	TRBV19	.	TRBJ1-4	TGTGCCAGTAGTATGACTGCAACTAATGAAAAACTGTTTTTT	CASSMTATNEKLFF
TRBD1	TRBV11-1	once	TRBJ1-1	TGTGCCAGCAGCCCTAGGGACAGGGGGTACACTGAAGCTTTCTTT	CASSPRDRGYTEAFF
TRBD1	TRBV3-1/TRBV3-2	.	TRBJ2-2	TGTGCCAGCAGCCACAATACAGGGGGGACCACCGGGGAGCTGTTTTTT	CASSHNTGGTTGELFF
TRBD2	TRBV10-3	.	TRBJ2-3	TGTGCCATCAGAGAGCGGGAGCTAACAGATACGCAGTATTTT	CAIRERELTDTQYF
TRBD1	TRBV28	once	TRBJ1-2	TGTGCCAGCAGTGCTCCCGGGACAGCCCGAAGGTCTGGCTACACCTTC	CASSAPGTARRSGYTF
.	TRBV5-1	.	TRBJ2-3	TGCGCCAGCAGCTCCAACAGCCTTCAGGTAGATACGCAGTATTTT	CASSSNSLQVDTQYF
.	TRBV5-1	.	TRBJ2-7	TGCGCCAGCCCCCCTAGTAGGAGGGGCGGCGAGCAGTACTTC	CASPPSRRGGEQYF
.	TRBV11-1	.	TRBJ1-1	TGTGCCAGCAGCCAAGCCGAGTGGGGGGTCGGCACTGAAGCTTTCTTT	CASSQAEWGVGTEAFF
.	TRBV5-4	.	TRBJ2-3	TGTGCCAGCAGCATCTCAGCAGATACGCAGTATTTT	CASSISADTQYF
TRBD2	TRBV29-1	.	TRBJ2-5	TGCAGCGGGGATCTAGCGGGGGGCATGGAGACCCAGTACTTC	CSGDLAGGMETQYF
.	TRBV7-2	.	TRBJ2-1	TGTGCCAGCAGCTTAGGGGCGGGGCAATCCTACAATGAGCAGTTCTTC	CASSLGAGQSYNEQFF
.	TRBV12-3/TRBV12-4	.	TRBJ1-1	TGTGCCAGCAGTGCTCGGGGTGGAACTGAAGCTTTCTTT	CASSARGGTEAFF
.	TRBV10-1	.	TRBJ1-6	TGCGCCAGCAGTCCAGGACATGGCAATTCACCCCTCCACTTT	CASSPGHGNSPLHF
.	TRBV7-9	.	TRBJ2-7	TGTGCCAGCAGCCCACAGGGTTATAACAACGAGCAGTACTTC	CASSPQGYNNEQYF